This T cell receptor beta chain was found in a study of blood T cells in healthy people across ages. Overall study results and limits: Roughly linearly, TCR beta diversity per million T cells fell as age increased. Diversity estimated from one million T cells was considered an underestimate. Samples with more naive T cells showed higher observed beta diversity.

Then a second PCR, running about 6 to 12 cycles, was carried out with a sample-barcoded 5' primer and a J-beta primer mix. Each of the cDNA molecules was tagged by a template-switch adaptor with 12 random nucleotides. TCRdb independently ran MiXCR on the 5' RACE reads; one entry per CDR3 protein. The data show around 1,600,000 distinct CDR3 sequences, about 42% seen once. In the case of this clonotype: The antigen remains undetermined.

This TCR was sampled from a woman younger than 35 in good health. Sequencing used blood.

DNA of the CDR3: TGTGCCAGCACTTACCGAGCGGACAGCTCCTACGAGCAGTACTTC. Encoded protein: CASTYRADSSYEQYF. V is TRBV12-3 or TRBV12-4 and J is TRBJ2-7; the D gene is possibly TRBD1 (6 bases). CDR3 length equals 15 residues. V was cut by 7 bases and J by 0 bases, with 16 bases left in between.